This T cell receptor beta chain derives from a study of beta chain features in type 1 diabetes (dated by TCRdb to 2016 to 2018). Regarding the study in general: Mean age, gender distribution, total cell number and subset yield were not different between patients and healthy donors. A total of 107,917,701 sorted cells were examined across all samples, and RNA yield correlated strongly with the number of cells per subset. The study compared TCRB repertoires of sorted circulating CD4+ T cell subsets between recently diagnosed type 1 diabetes patients and matched healthy donors. Regulatory and stem cell-like memory subsets were obtained from only 8 patients and about eight healthy donors, while naive and central memory subsets were obtained from all 30 or so donors.

Each donor gave one peripheral blood draw, averaging roughly 120 mL, which was collected into heparinised tubes. Naive, central memory, regulatory and stem cell-like memory CD4+ T cells were sorted on a BD FACSAria II using a panel including CD45RO, CCR7, CD25, CD127, CD95 and CD27. Purity was above 95% for every sorted population. PBMCs were isolated immediately by Lymphoprep density gradient centrifugation and stained directly without culture. So that batch effects would be minimized, each experiment stained and sorted samples in pairs, pairing one healthy donor with one patient. The High Capacity cDNA Reverse Transcription Kit was used to reverse transcribe all of the isolated RNA, meaning that expressed TCRB transcripts were what got sequenced. Deep immunoSEQ sequencing was performed on naive, central memory and regulatory T cell samples, with an average of roughly 3.3 million total reads per sample. Sorted cells were lysed in RLT buffer, and RNA was extracted using DNase-treated RNeasy Micro or Mini kits according to cell number. To prevent cross-contamination, each cell subset was processed individually, whereas patient and healthy donor samples were processed jointly. The immunoSEQ multiplex PCR was used to amplify TCRB sequences from cDNA, yielding 87-bp fragments that span the CDR3 region. Amplicons were sequenced on the Illumina HiSeq platform. For the original study's pipeline: PCR bias was corrected computationally using synthetic template baselines, and reads within Hamming distance 2 were collapsed, with unmergeable singletons discarded. Reads were aligned against IMGT so that V, D and J genes, CDR3 length and insertions or deletions at six rearrangement sites could be assigned. Clonotype counts were normalized to sorted cell number within each subset before computing true diversity and Gini coefficients with the tcR R package. The overlap coefficient, calculated on TCRB nucleotide sequences, was used to measure repertoire sharing. The clones in this table, taken by TCRdb from immuneACCESS, are in-frame only. Not every clone is retained; where verified, under half of the shortfall comes from an unresolved V gene, and the cause of the rest is unknown. That table gives V, J and clone size, and the DNA gave D and trimming. The sample table lists under 350,000 clones, about 7.8% of them with a count of one. The ten largest clones take up roughly 1% of the sample.

Study-wide findings and limitations: The naive, central memory and regulatory TCRB repertoires appeared to resemble one another more closely among patients than among healthy donors. Shorter templates might be favored by PCR, yet because patient and control samples were amplified and corrected together, any such skew would affect both groups equally. Type 1 diabetes patients showed a moderate but significant shortening of TCRB CDR3 length in all four CD4+ subsets. At VDJ recombination sites, patients with type 1 diabetes made fewer insertions and deleted more nucleotides, a pattern implying thymic rearrangement abnormalities. Because the HLA sub-analyses included only small numbers of individuals, any influence of HLA type on TCRB rearrangement was left unresolved. Because cDNA was sequenced instead of genomic DNA, activated cells with high expression could be over-represented, although the groups did not differ in activation or CD3 levels.

The CDR3 measures 13 amino acids from cysteine to phenylalanine. The kept DNA is CDR3 alone, 39 bases in frame from the first base. The germline V gene sets CDR1 to SGHRS and CDR2 to YFSETQ. V sheds 6 bases and J sheds 5 bases, leaving 14 bases between their ends. This clone was observed many times. Its antigen target is currently unknown. Base qualities are not provided; no much larger clone lies one nucleotide away. The source material was central memory CD4+ T cells from blood. The V gene is TRBV5-1 and the J gene is TRBJ2-5; no D gene call is confident. The source is a woman in her late teens or twenties in good health. The CDR3 in this case is CASMREGVETQYF. The DNA is as follows: TGCGCCAGCATGAGAGAAGGAGTGGAGACCCAGTACTTC.